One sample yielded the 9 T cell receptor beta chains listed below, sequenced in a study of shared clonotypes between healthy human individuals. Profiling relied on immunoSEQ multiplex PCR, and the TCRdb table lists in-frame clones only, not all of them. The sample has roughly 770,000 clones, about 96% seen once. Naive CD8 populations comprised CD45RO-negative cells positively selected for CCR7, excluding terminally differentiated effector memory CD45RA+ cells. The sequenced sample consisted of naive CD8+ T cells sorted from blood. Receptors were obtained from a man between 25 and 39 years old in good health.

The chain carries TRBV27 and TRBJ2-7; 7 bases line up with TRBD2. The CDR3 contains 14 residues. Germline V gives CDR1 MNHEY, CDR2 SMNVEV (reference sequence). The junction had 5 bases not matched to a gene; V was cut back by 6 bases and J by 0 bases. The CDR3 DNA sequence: TGTGCCAGCAGGGGAGGGACGAGCTCCTACGAGCAGTACTTC. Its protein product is CASRGGTSSYEQYF.

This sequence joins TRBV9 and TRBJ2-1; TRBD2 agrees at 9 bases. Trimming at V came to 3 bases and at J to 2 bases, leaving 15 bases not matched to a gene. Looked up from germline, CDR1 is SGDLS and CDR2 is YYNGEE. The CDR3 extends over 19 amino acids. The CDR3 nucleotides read TGTGCCAGCAGCGCGACCCTAGCGGGGACATTCGGTCCCTACAATGAGCAGTTCTTC. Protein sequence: CASSATLAGTFGPYNEQFF.

The CDR3 coding sequence is TGTGCCAGCTCCGGACACACAGATACGCAGTATTTT. Protein: CASSGHTDTQYF. V usage is TRBV7-9 and J usage is TRBJ2-3; maybe TRBD1 (5 bases). Trimming took 8 bases from V and 2 from J, leaving 8 bases between them. The CDR3 runs to 12 residues. Germline values: CDR1 SEHNR, CDR2 FQNEAQ (reference sequence).

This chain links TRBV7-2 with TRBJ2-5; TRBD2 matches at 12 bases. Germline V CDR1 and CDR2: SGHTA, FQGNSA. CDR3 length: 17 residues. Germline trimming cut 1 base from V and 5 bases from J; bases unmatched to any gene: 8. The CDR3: CASSLGLAGGRSETQYF. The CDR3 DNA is TGTGCCAGCAGCTTAGGCCTAGCGGGAGGGAGGTCGGAGACCCAGTACTTC. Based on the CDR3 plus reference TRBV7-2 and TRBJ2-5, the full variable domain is GAGVSQSPSNKVTEKGKDVELRCDPISGHTALYWYRQSLGQGLEFLIYFQGNSAPDKSGLPSDRFSAERTGGSVSTLTIQRTQQEDSAVYLCASSLGLAGGRSETQYFGPGTRLLVL.

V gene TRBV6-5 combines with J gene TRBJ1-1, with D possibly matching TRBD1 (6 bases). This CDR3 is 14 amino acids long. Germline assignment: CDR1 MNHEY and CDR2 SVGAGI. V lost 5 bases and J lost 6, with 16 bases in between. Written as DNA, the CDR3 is TGTGCCAGCAGTCTTTTGGGGGGGGGCTCTGAAGCTTTCTTT. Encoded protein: CASSLLGGGSEAFF.

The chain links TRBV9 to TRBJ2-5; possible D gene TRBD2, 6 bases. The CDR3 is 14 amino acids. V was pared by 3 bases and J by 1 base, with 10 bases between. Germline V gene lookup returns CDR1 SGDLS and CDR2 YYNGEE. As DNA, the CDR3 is TGTGCCAGCAGCGACGCGGGGTTCCAAGAGACCCAGTACTTC. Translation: CASSDAGFQETQYF.

The CDR3 DNA is TGCAGCGTCGCGGGATCCGGGACAGGGAACGAGCAGTACTTC. Translation: CSVAGSGTGNEQYF. This chain uses TRBV29-1 with TRBJ2-7; 9 bases map to TRBD1. Germline V gene sequence: CDR1 SQVTM, CDR2 ANQGSEA. The CDR3 extends over 14 amino acids. V lost 6 bases, J lost 5 bases, and 11 bases stayed unmatched.

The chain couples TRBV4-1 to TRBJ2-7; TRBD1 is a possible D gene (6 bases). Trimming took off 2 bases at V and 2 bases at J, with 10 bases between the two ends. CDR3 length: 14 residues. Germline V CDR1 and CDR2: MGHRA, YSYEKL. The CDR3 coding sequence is TGCGCCAGCAGCCAACAGGGACATCCCTACGAGCAGTACTTC. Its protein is CASSQQGHPYEQYF.

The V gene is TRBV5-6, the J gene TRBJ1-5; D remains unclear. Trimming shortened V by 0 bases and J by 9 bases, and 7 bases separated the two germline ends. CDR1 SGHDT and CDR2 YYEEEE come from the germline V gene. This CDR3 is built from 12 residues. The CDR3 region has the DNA TGTGCCAGCAGCTTGGAGGGTGGGCCCCAGCATTTT. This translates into CASSLEGGPQHF.